This T cell receptor beta chain is from a study of human T cells and chemical hapten exposure. Study-level information: Upper inner arm skin measuring 2 cm by 2 cm received 2% DPC for sensitization. Alopecia areata, totalis or universalis was found in mostly female patients.

TCRdb used MiXCR to reprocess the RACE reads, holding one entry per CDR3 protein. The data contain roughly 360,000 distinct CDR3 sequences, more than 4.5% of them seen just once; the ten biggest clones take up 2% to 2.5%. Findings of the study overall: The immune response of these alopecia patients might not match healthy individuals'.

V shed 6 bases and J shed 2 bases, with 17 bases lying between them. Germline V gene lookup returns CDR1 DFQATT and CDR2 SNEGSKA (reference sequence). The CDR3 spans 14 residues. As for time point: patch test 1, 2 weeks after DPC sensitization. Treatment: therapeutic diphenylcyclopropenone sensitization with weekly scalp DPC. Alopecia patients between 18 and 70 years old and suitable for DPC were used as donors. This clonotype was seen repeatedly, ten times or more. The antigen is undetermined. The chain carries TRBV20-1 and TRBJ2-7; perhaps D is TRBD1 or TRBD2 (6 bases each). This receptor was obtained from a woman between 50 and 59 years old with alopecia areata. Some clones in this sample may be carry-over from other donors' samples. The sample consisted of whole blood, taken in connection with sensitization to the hapten diphenylcyclopropenone (DPC). CDR3 nucleotides: TGCAGTGCATCGGTTGAGGGGGGCCCCTACGAGCAGTACTTC. It yields the protein CSASVEGGPYEQYF.